This T cell receptor (beta chain) was obtained from a study of cytomegalovirus exposure and HLA in healthy donors. Study-level findings and limits: An analysis done earlier found most TCR beta V segments productive about 87% or about 30% of the time. In a later analysis, the majority of CMV-associated beta chains seemingly showed HLA restriction.

Concerning this clone itself: Antigen: not known.

Researchers ran the PCR with 60 Vbeta and 13 Jbeta primers. The repertoire was sequenced with immunoSEQ multiplex PCR; TCRdb's copy has only in-frame clones and lacks some. There are roughly 84,000 clones in the sample; around 68% occur only once, and approximately 15% lies in the top ten. This CDR3 comprises 14 residues. Germline CDR1 SEHNR, CDR2 FQNEAQ (reference sequence). Specimen: PBMCs. V is TRBV7-9 and J is TRBJ2-3; the match to TRBD2 covers 10 bases. The TCR comes from a woman aged 35 to 49 in good health and CMV-seropositive. CDR3 DNA: TGTGCTGGGAGGAGCGGGAGGGTAACAGATACGCAGTATTTT. Its protein product is CAGRSGRVTDTQYF.